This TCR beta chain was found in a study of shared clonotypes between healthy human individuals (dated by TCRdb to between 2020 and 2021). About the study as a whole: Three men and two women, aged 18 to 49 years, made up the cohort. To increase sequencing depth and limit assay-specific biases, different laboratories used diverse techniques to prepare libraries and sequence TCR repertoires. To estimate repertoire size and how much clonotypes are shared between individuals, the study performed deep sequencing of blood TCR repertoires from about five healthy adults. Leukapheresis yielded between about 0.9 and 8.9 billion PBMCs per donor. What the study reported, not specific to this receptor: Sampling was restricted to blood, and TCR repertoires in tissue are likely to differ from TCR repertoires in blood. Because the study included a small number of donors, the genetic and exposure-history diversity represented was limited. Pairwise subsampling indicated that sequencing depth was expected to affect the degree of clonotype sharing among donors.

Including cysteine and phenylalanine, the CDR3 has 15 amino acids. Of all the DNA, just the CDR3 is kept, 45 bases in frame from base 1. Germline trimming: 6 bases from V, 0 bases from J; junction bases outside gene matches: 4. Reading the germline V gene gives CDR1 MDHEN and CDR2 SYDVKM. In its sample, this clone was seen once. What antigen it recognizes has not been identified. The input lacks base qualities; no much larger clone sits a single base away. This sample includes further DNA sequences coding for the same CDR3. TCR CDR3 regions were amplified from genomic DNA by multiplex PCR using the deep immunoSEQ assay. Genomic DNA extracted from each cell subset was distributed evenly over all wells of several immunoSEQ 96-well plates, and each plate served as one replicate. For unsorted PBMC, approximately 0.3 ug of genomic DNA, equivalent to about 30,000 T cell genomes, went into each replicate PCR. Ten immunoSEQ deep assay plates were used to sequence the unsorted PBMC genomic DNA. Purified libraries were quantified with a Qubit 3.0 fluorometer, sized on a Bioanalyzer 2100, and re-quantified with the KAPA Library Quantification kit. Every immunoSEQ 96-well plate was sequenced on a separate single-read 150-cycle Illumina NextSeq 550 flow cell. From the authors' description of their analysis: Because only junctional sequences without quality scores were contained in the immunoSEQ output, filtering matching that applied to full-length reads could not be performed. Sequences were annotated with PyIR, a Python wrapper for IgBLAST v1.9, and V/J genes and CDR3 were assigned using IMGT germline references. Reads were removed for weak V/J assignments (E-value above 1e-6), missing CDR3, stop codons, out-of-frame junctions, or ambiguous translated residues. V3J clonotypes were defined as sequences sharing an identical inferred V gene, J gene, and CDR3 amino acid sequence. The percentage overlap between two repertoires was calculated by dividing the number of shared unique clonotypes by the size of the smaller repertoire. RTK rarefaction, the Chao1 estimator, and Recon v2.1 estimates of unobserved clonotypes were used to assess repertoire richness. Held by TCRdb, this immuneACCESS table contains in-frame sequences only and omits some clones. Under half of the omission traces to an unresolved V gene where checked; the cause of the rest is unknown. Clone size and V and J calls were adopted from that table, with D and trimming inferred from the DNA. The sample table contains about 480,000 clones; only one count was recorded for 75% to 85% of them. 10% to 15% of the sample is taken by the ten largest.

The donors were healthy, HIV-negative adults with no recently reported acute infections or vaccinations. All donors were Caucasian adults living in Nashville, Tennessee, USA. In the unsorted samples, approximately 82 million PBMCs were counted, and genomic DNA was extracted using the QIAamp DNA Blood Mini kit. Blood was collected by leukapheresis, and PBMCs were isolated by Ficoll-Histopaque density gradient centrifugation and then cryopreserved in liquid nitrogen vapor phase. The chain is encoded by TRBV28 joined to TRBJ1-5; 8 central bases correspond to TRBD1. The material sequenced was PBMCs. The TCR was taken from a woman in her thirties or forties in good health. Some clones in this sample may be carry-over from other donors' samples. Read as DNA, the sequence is TGTGCCAGCAGACCGGACAGGGTTAGCAATCAGCCCCAGCATTTT. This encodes CASRPDRVSNQPQHF.